Listed below are T cell receptor beta chains from one sample, sequenced in a study of control samples from healthy donors and cancer patients. Using immunoSEQ multiplex PCR, the repertoire was profiled, and TCRdb retains in-frame clones only, with some absent. The sample includes around 180,000 clones, roughly 92% of them seen just once. Material for sequencing was blood. The receptors originated from a young woman in good health. CDR3s include the opening cysteine and the closing phenylalanine or tryptophan. D genes are given only for firm matches. Some rows mark clone size as missing; the rest say once, few, many or name a class of expanded clone.

J gene: TRBJ1-2
V gene: TRBV2
D gene: NA
clone size: NA
CDR3 DNA: TGTGCCAGCAATAAGGACCGGGCTAACTATGGCTACACCTTC
CDR3 protein: CASNKDRANYGYTF

J gene: TRBJ1-1
V gene: TRBV13
D gene: TRBD1
clone size: NA
CDR3 DNA: TGTGCCAGCAGCCCGTCCCGGGACAGGGGACGGATGAACACTGAAGCTTTCTTT
CDR3 protein: CASSPSRDRGRMNTEAFF

J gene: TRBJ2-1
V gene: TRBV7-3
D gene: NA
clone size: NA
CDR3 DNA: TGTGCCAGCAGCTGGGGCAGTTCCTACAATGAGCAGTTCTTC
CDR3 protein: CASSWGSSYNEQFF

J gene: TRBJ2-7
V gene: TRBV6-2/TRBV6-3
D gene: NA
clone size: NA
CDR3 DNA: TGTGCCAGCAGTTACCCTTTTGCAGGGGCCTACGAGCAGTACTTC
CDR3 protein: CASSYPFAGAYEQYF

J gene: TRBJ1-2
V gene: TRBV5-5
D gene: NA
clone size: NA
CDR3 DNA: TGTGCCAGCAGCGTGTGGAAGGCTCCCCTAACCTTC
CDR3 protein: CASSVWKAPLTF

J gene: TRBJ1-4
V gene: TRBV5-1
D gene: NA
clone size: NA
CDR3 DNA: TGCGCCAGCAGCTTTATTGACGGGGAAAAACTGTTTTTT
CDR3 protein: CASSFIDGEKLFF

J gene: TRBJ1-5
V gene: TRBV28
D gene: NA
clone size: NA
CDR3 DNA: TGTGCCAGCGGGCAGGACAGTAGATATCAGCCCCAGCATTTT
CDR3 protein: CASGQDSRYQPQHF

J gene: TRBJ2-1
V gene: TRBV7-3
D gene: NA
clone size: NA
CDR3 DNA: TGTGCCAGCAGCTTAGAGGGGACACTTCAGTTCTTC
CDR3 protein: CASSLEGTLQFF

J gene: TRBJ1-1
V gene: TRBV7-9
D gene: TRBD1
clone size: once
CDR3 DNA: TGTGCCAGCAGTCCTCTAGGACAGGGCTACTTGAACACTGAAGCTTTCTTT
CDR3 protein: CASSPLGQGYLNTEAFF

J gene: TRBJ2-2
V gene: TRBV28
D gene: TRBD2
clone size: NA
CDR3 DNA: TGTGCCAGCAGTTTGGGGGGGACCGGGGAGCTGTTTTTT
CDR3 protein: CASSLGGTGELFF